Shown below are 28 T cell receptor beta chains from a single sample sequenced in a study of a mutant IDH1 vaccine in newly diagnosed glioma. Time point: baseline, week 1 (first vaccination visit). This sample's treatment: pre-vaccination baseline after standard-of-care therapy. Sequencing used immunoSEQ multiplex PCR; TCRdb keeps in-frame clones, though not all of them. This repertoire shows tens of thousands of clones, 60% to 85% found once; its top ten account for 1.5% to 2%. The input for sequencing was PBMCs, taken from a glioma patient treated with radiotherapy, temozolomide or both. The receptors shown here come from a woman aged 40 to 49 with glioma.

This clone has a handful of counts. The chain is built from TRBV7-2 and TRBJ2-7; 8 bases agree with TRBD1. Losses at the gene ends were 5 bases for V and 7 bases for J; bases not matched to a gene: 7. Germline V lookup: CDR1 SGHTA, CDR2 FQGNSA. The CDR3 sequence is 13 residues long. The CDR3 DNA sequence: TGTGCCAGCAGCCGCGGACAGGGTAGGGAGCAGTACTTC. Its protein is CASSRGQGREQYF.

This clone was detected once. The genes are TRBV9 and TRBJ1-4, with D possibly matching TRBD1 (6 bases). Deletions cut 3 bases from V and 1 base from J, with 13 bases between. This CDR3 region has 16 residues. Germline V gives CDR1 SGDLS, CDR2 YYNGEE. CDR3 loop: CASSAPGGLTNEKLFF. In DNA form, the CDR3 reads TGTGCCAGCAGCGCCCCGGGGGGGCTAACTAATGAAAAACTGTTTTTT.

In this sample, this clone turned up a few times. The V call is TRBV6-1, the J call TRBJ2-5, with a weak D call TRBD2 (5 bases). Trimming pared 6 bases from V and 2 bases from J, leaving 10 bases between. This CDR3 has 13 residues. CDR1 is MNHNS, CDR2 SASEGT, per germline. This CDR3 reads CASRWELQETQYF. CDR3 nucleotides: TGTGCCAGCAGGTGGGAGTTGCAAGAGACCCAGTACTTC.

The chain joins TRBV2 to TRBJ1-5; the D is unclear. Germline-derived CDR1 and CDR2 are SNHLY and FYNNEI. This CDR3 has 14 amino acids. V lost 7 bases, J lost 3 bases, and 13 bases lay in between. The CDR3: CASTGETFNQPQHF. In DNA form, the CDR3 reads TGTGCCAGCACCGGGGAGACTTTCAATCAGCCCCAGCATTTT.

The chain couples TRBV6-5 to TRBJ1-5; D remains unclear. This CDR3 spans 12 amino acids. Trimming pared 6 bases from V and 7 bases from J, leaving 10 bases between. Germline V lookup: CDR1 MNHEY, CDR2 SVGAGI. The CDR3 nucleotides are TGTGCCAGCAGCCGACCGGGACAGCCCCAGCATTTT. Protein: CASSRPGQPQHF.

The CDR3 DNA follows: TGCGCCAGCAGCCAAGTTCCGGCAGCCGGCACCGGGGAGCTGTTTTTT. Amino acid sequence: CASSQVPAAGTGELFF. The chain combines TRBV4-1 with TRBJ2-2, with unresolved D. The CDR3 has 16 residues. The V and J ends lost 1 base and 4 bases respectively, with 13 bases between them. The germline V gene has CDR1 MGHRA and CDR2 YSYEKL.

The chain joins TRBV9 to TRBJ2-5; 8 positions match TRBD2. After removal of 0 bases from V and 4 bases from J, the junction contained 2 bases not matched to a gene. The CDR3 is 14 residues long. In germline, CDR1 is SGDLS, CDR2 YYNGEE. CDR3 protein: CASSVAGGPETQYF. CDR3 DNA sequence: TGTGCCAGCAGCGTAGCGGGGGGGCCAGAGACCCAGTACTTC.

The V call is TRBV5-1, the J call TRBJ2-5, with 7 positions matching TRBD1. The V gene end was trimmed by 7 bases and the J gene end by 0 bases; junction bases not matched to a gene: 9. The CDR3 extends over 15 amino acids. In germline, CDR1 is SGHRS, CDR2 YFSETQ. In DNA, the CDR3 is TGCGCCAGCTGGCGGGCAGGGGGACACCAAGAGACCCAGTACTTC. This codes for CASWRAGGHQETQYF.

The chain has TRBV7-8 and TRBJ1-6; D is ambiguous. The germline gives CDR1 SGHVS, CDR2 FQNEAQ. The length of the CDR3 is 14 residues. The V and J ends lost 1 base and 7 bases respectively, with 8 bases between them. In nucleotides, the CDR3 is TGTGCCAGCAGCTTAGATCCCGCCAATTCACCCCTCCACTTT. This sequence encodes CASSLDPANSPLHF.

This chain connects TRBV30 to TRBJ2-3; D may correspond to TRBD1 or TRBD2 (5 bases each). V was clipped by 2 bases and J by 2 bases, with 11 bases between them. CDR3 length: 14 residues. CDR1 is GTSNPN and CDR2 is SVGIG in the germline V gene (reference sequence). DNA for the CDR3: TGTGCCTGGAGTTTCATCGGGGCCACAGATACGCAGTATTTT. Its protein product is CAWSFIGATDTQYF. Supplemented by reference TRBV30 and TRBJ2-3, the full variable domain reads SQTIHQWPATLVQPVGSPLSLECTVEGTSNPNLYWYRQAAGRGLQLLFYSVGIGQISSEVPQNLSASRPQDRQFILSSKKLLLSDSGFYLCAWSFIGATDTQYFGPGTRLTVL.

J is TRBJ2-7 and V is TRBV14; 15 nucleotides agree with TRBD2. With V trimmed by 4 bases and J by 6 bases, 7 bases remained unmatched. CDR1 is SGHDN and CDR2 is FVKESK in the germline V gene. The CDR3 is 16 residues long. In nucleotides, the CDR3 is TGTGCCAGCAGCCGAGGACTAGCGGGGGGGCTAGGCGAGCAGTACTTC. Translating gives CASSRGLAGGLGEQYF.

V is TRBV19 and J is TRBJ1-1; 8 bases line up with TRBD1. Germline CDR1 is LNHDA and CDR2 is SQIVND (reference sequence). The CDR3 extends over 15 amino acids. After removal of 5 bases from V and 3 bases from J, the junction contained 8 bases not matched to a gene. The DNA of the CDR3 is TGTGCCAGTAGTTCTCTCCCGACAGGGGACACTGAAGCTTTCTTT. Its protein is CASSSLPTGDTEAFF.

This clone turned up a few times. V usage is TRBV13 and J usage is TRBJ1-1; TRBD1 agrees at 7 bases. The CDR3 extends over 15 amino acids. V shed 5 bases and J 10 bases; nucleotides not matched to a gene: 16. Germline CDR1 is PRHDT and CDR2 is FYEKMQ (reference sequence). As DNA, the CDR3 is TGTGCCAGCAGCCATGCATCGACAGGGCGGGGGGGAGCTTTCTTT. Amino acid sequence: CASSHASTGRGGAFF.

The genes are TRBV9 and TRBJ2-3; D is possibly TRBD2 (7 bases). Trimming removed 0 bases from V and 3 bases from J, with 14 bases in between. The CDR3 extends over 16 amino acids. Germline V gives CDR1 SGDLS, CDR2 YYNGEE. As DNA, the CDR3 is TGTGCCAGCAGCGTAGTGTTCGGGGGGACAACAGATACGCAGTATTTT. Amino acids: CASSVVFGGTTDTQYF.

The chain recombines TRBV11-2 with TRBJ1-5; no clear D gene. The CDR3 loop spans 13 amino acids. Trimming pared 0 bases from V and 15 bases from J, leaving 15 bases between. The germline V gene has CDR1 SGHAT and CDR2 FQNNGV. DNA of the CDR3: TGTGCCAGCAGCTTAGATCGGGGATCACCAAGGCATTTT. Its protein is CASSLDRGSPRHF. The full variable domain, in which reference TRBV11-2 and TRBJ1-5 provide the parts outside the CDR3, is EAGVAQSPRYKIIEKRQSVAFWCNPISGHATLYWYQQILGQGPKLLIQFQNNGVVDDSQLPKDRFSAERLKGVDSTLKIQPAKLEDSAVYLCASSLDRGSPRHFGDGTRLSIL.

The chain uses TRBV18 and TRBJ1-5, with a weak D call TRBD1 (5 bases). This CDR3 has 14 amino acids. V lost 1 base to trimming and J lost 8 bases, with 12 bases between them. Germline V lookup: CDR1 KGHSH, CDR2 LQKENI. CDR3 in amino acids: CASSPQGTGEPQHF. The CDR3 DNA is TGTGCCAGCTCACCACAAGGGACGGGTGAGCCCCAGCATTTT.

This chain uses TRBV5-1 with TRBJ1-6; D possibly corresponds to TRBD1 (5 bases). The CDR3 runs to 14 residues. Germline V lookup: CDR1 SGHRS, CDR2 YFSETQ. The V end lost 4 bases, the J end lost 7 bases, and 12 bases lay between the germline ends. The CDR3 loop is CASSAAGVNSPLHF. The CDR3 nucleotides are TGCGCCAGCAGCGCGGCGGGGGTAAATTCACCCCTCCACTTT.

The rearrangement links TRBV9 to TRBJ2-5; 7 positions match TRBD2. The CDR3 extends over 15 amino acids. V dropped 8 bases and J dropped 4; count of bases not matched to a gene: 14. Germline CDR1 and CDR2: SGDLS and YYNGEE. The CDR3 loop is CARLGMGLTPETQYF. CDR3 sequence (DNA): TGTGCCAGACTCGGAATGGGACTAACGCCAGAGACCCAGTACTTC.

The V call is TRBV7-2, the J call TRBJ1-4; no clear D gene. Trimming shortened V by 8 bases and J by 8 bases, and 9 bases separated the two germline ends. CDR3 length: 11 amino acids. Germline assignment: CDR1 SGHTA and CDR2 FQGNSA. CDR3 region: CASGRYEKLFF. DNA of the CDR3: TGTGCCAGCGGGCGGTACGAAAAACTGTTTTTT. Full variable domain (outside the CDR3, taken from reference TRBV7-2 and TRBJ1-4): GAGVSQSPSNKVTEKGKDVELRCDPISGHTALYWYRQSLGQGLEFLIYFQGNSAPDKSGLPSDRFSAERTGGSVSTLTIQRTQQEDSAVYLCASGRYEKLFFGSGTQLSVL.

The V gene is TRBV10-1, the J gene TRBJ2-1, with no clear D. CDR1 and CDR2 (germline): WNHNN, SYGVQD (reference sequence). The CDR3 covers 14 residues. Trimming took 3 bases from V and 5 from J, leaving 11 bases between them. This CDR3 is CASSEDPGHNEQFF. CDR3 nucleotide sequence: TGCGCCAGCAGTGAAGATCCTGGGCACAATGAGCAGTTCTTC.

V usage is TRBV10-1 and J usage is TRBJ1-1, with a possible D match to TRBD1 (5 bases). Germline V gene lookup returns CDR1 WNHNN and CDR2 SYGVQD (reference sequence). This CDR3 spans 13 amino acids. Trimming pared 6 bases from V and 0 bases from J, leaving 8 bases between. This chain's CDR3 is CASRDTMNTEAFF. The DNA of the CDR3 is TGCGCCAGCAGGGACACCATGAACACTGAAGCTTTCTTT.

J is TRBJ2-3 and V is TRBV19; D may be TRBD2 (5 bases). Trimming removed 7 bases from V and 5 bases from J, with 13 bases in between. Per the germline V gene, CDR1 is LNHDA and CDR2 is SQIVND (reference sequence). The CDR3 totals 13 residues. This CDR3 reads CASMRGRVDTQYF. The CDR3 nucleotides are TGTGCCAGTATGCGAGGGCGTGTAGATACGCAGTATTTT.

This chain connects TRBV2 to TRBJ1-2, with TRBD1 identical over 10 bases. This CDR3 has 14 residues. V lost 10 bases and J lost 4; bases outside the gene matches: 9. CDR1 and CDR2 from the germline V gene are SNHLY and FYNNEI. This chain's CDR3 is CATHSGQGIYGYTF. CDR3 nucleotides: TGTGCCACCCATTCGGGACAGGGGATCTATGGCTACACCTTC.

This chain joins TRBV30 and TRBJ2-1; the match to TRBD2 covers 12 bases. The germline V gene has CDR1 GTSNPN and CDR2 SVGIG (reference sequence). The V gene end was trimmed by 0 bases and the J gene end by 7 bases; junction bases not matched to a gene: 7. The CDR3 sequence is 16 residues long. CDR3 residues: CAWSVSSSGGANEQFF. The CDR3 DNA follows: TGTGCCTGGAGTGTCTCCTCTAGCGGGGGGGCGAATGAGCAGTTCTTC.

This rearrangement joins TRBV18 to TRBJ2-1, with 8 bases aligning to TRBD2. Germline CDR1 KGHSH, CDR2 LQKENI. Germline trimming cut 4 bases from V and 8 bases from J; bases unmatched to any gene: 7. This CDR3 is built from 14 residues. CDR3 nucleotide sequence: TGTGCCAGCTCACTGGGACTAGGCTTGGATGAGCAGTTCTTC. Amino acid sequence: CASSLGLGLDEQFF.

The V and J genes are TRBV5-1 and TRBJ1-1, with D maybe TRBD1 (6 bases). The CDR3 is made up of 15 amino acids. Trimming removed 0 bases at V and 1 base at J, with 10 bases between. CDR1 is SGHRS and CDR2 is YFSETQ in the germline V gene. The CDR3 nucleotides are TGCGCCAGCAGCTTGGCCTCGACAGGGAACACTGAAGCTTTCTTT. Its translation is CASSLASTGNTEAFF.

The chain recombines TRBV7-9 with TRBJ2-2, with a possible D match to TRBD2 (5 bases). The CDR3 runs to 15 residues. In germline, CDR1 is SEHNR, CDR2 FQNEAQ (reference sequence). V lost 5 bases, J lost 6 bases, and 16 bases lay in between. CDR3 residues: CASSPRGSESGELFF. CDR3 DNA sequence: TGTGCCAGCAGCCCCCGGGGTAGCGAGTCCGGGGAGCTGTTTTTT.

For the CDR3, the DNA is TGTGCCAGCACGGGCCCGGGTATACGGGTGTATTTT. It is translated as CASTGPGIRVYF. The rearrangement uses TRBV2 and TRBJ2-3; D remains ambiguous. The CDR3 is 12 amino acids. CDR1 and CDR2 from the germline V gene are SNHLY and FYNNEI. Trimming removed 7 bases from V and 14 bases from J, with 19 bases in between.